The 8 T cell receptor beta chains in this list originate from one sample, sequenced in a study of T cells expressing NK-cell markers. TCRdb re-called the 5' RACE reads, yielding one record per CDR3 amino acid sequence without DNA. The sample's table shows roughly 390,000 distinct CDR3 sequences. The source material was blood T cells: a sorted CD56 or NKG2C T cell subset, CD4+ or CD8+ T cells, or bulk PBMC T cells (not recorded which). These receptor sequences come from a woman aged 45-65 years in good health.

The chain employs TRBV11-2 and TRBJ2-2; TCRdb reports TRBD1, a call that lacks DNA to check it against. CDR1 is SGHAT, CDR2 FQNNGV, per germline. This CDR3 has 17 residues. The CDR3: CASSLGQTGVGTGELFF.

The chain uses TRBV7-9 and TRBJ2-1; TCRdb's D call, TRBD2, is unchecked because there is no DNA. The CDR3 extends over 17 amino acids. The germline V gene encodes CDR1 SEHNR and CDR2 FQNEAQ (reference sequence). This chain's CDR3 is CASSLARIAAGGHEQFF.

The genes are TRBV11-2 and TRBJ2-5. Germline CDR1 SGHAT, CDR2 FQNNGV. This CDR3 spans 15 amino acids. CDR3 sequence: CASSSPRDGGETQYF.

This rearrangement joins TRBV6-5 to TRBJ2-1; the D gene TCRdb calls, TRBD2, cannot be checked with no DNA. The CDR3 totals 16 residues. The germline gives CDR1 MNHEY, CDR2 SVGAGI. The CDR3 protein is CASSYSERETVNEQFF.

V gene TRBV18 combines with J gene TRBJ1-2. CDR3 length: 15 amino acids. In germline, CDR1 is KGHSH, CDR2 LQKENI. The CDR3 sequence: CASSPQAEGNYGYTF.

V usage is TRBV7-9 and J usage is TRBJ1-1; no DNA is available, so the TRBD1 call from TCRdb remains unchecked. CDR1 SEHNR and CDR2 FQNEAQ come from the germline V gene (reference sequence). The CDR3 is 14 amino acids. This CDR3 reads CASSLIGTAGEAFF.

The J gene is TRBJ1-6, the V gene TRBV21-1; the TCRdb D gene call, TRBD1, has no DNA to confirm it. TRBV21-1 constitutes a pseudogene. The CDR3 runs to 17 residues. This chain's CDR3 is CASRFGTGAMYNSPLHF.

This chain uses TRBV12-3 or TRBV12-4 with TRBJ2-2; the D call from TCRdb, TRBD1, cannot be confirmed without DNA. This CDR3 has 16 amino acids. The CDR3 sequence: CASTKTLDSAAGELFF.